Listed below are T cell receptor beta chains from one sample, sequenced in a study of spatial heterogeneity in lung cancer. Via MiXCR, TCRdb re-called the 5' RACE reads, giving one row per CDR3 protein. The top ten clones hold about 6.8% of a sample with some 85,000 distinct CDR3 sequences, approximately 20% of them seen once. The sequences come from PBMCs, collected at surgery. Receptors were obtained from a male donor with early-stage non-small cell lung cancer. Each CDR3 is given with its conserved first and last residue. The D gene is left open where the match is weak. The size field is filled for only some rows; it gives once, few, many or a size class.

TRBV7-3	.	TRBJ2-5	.	TGTGCCAGCAGCTTAACGGGAGATTCCCTGGAGACCCAGTACTTC	CASSLTGDSLETQYF
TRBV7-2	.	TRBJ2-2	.	TGTGCCAGCAGCGGAACCCCGGTCGGGGAGCTGTTTTTT	CASSGTPVGELFF
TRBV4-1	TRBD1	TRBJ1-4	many	TGCGCCAGCAGCCCGGGACAGGGTATTCCAACTAATGAAAAACTGTTTTTT	CASSPGQGIPTNEKLFF
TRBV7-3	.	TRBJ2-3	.	TGTGCCAGCAGCGAAAGGGCAGGGATAACAGATACGCAGTATTTT	CASSERAGITDTQYF
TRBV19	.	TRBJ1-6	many	TGTGCCAGTAGTCTTGGACAGCCCGGTTCACCCCTCCACTTT	CASSLGQPGSPLHF
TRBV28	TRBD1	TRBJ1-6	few	TGTGCCAGCAGAACGACAGGGGGAAGCTCCTATAATTCACCCCTCCACTTT	CASRTTGGSSYNSPLHF
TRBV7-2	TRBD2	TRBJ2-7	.	TGTGCCAGCCATACTAGCGGGAGGGCCTACGAGCAGTACTTC	CASHTSGRAYEQYF
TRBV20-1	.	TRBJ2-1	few	TGCAGTGCTAGAGTGGTACAGGTCAATGAGCAGTTCTTC	CSARVVQVNEQFF
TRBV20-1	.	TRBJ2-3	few	TGCAGTGCTGGCCCAGGGAGCACTAGCACAGATACGCAGTATTTT	CSAGPGSTSTDTQYF
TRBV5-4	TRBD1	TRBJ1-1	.	TGTGCCAGCACAGCAGGGACAGGAAACACTGAAGCTTTCTTT	CASTAGTGNTEAFF
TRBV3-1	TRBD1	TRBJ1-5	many	TGTGCCAGCGGTGACAGGGGAGATCAGCCCCAGCATTTT	CASGDRGDQPQHF
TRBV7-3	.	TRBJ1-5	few	TGTGCCAGCAGTCCCGCTCTAGGGGAGCCCCAGCATTTT	CASSPALGEPQHF
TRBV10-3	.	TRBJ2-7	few	TGTGCCATCAGCGCAGGGCGGAACGAGCAGTACTTC	CAISAGRNEQYF
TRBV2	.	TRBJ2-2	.	TGTGCCAGCAGCGAAGCCGGGACACCGGCCGGGGAGCTGTTTTTT	CASSEAGTPAGELFF
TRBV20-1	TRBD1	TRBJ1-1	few	TGCAGTGCTTTGACAGGGCCTGGGGCTTTCTTT	CSALTGPGAFF
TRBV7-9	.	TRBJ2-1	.	TGTGCCAGCAGCTTATTGCGGGGGCCCAACAATGAGCAGTTCTTC	CASSLLRGPNNEQFF
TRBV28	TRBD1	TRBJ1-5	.	TGTGCCAGCAGGGATACAGGGGGAGTCAATCAGCCCCAGCATTTT	CASRDTGGVNQPQHF
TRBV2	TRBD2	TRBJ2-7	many	TGTCGCTCCAGCGGGGCGGGAGAGCAGTACTTC	CRSSGAGEQYF
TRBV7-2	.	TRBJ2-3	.	TGTGCCAGCGGGTTGAGCACAGATACGCAGTATTTT	CASGLSTDTQYF
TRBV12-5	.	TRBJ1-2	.	TGTGCTAGTGGCAGAGAGGCTAACTATGGCTACACCTTC	CASGREANYGYTF
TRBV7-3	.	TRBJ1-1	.	TGTGCCAGCAGCCGGGACGGCTGGAACACTGAAGCTTTCTTT	CASSRDGWNTEAFF
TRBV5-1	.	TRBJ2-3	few	TGCGCCAGCAGCTTGGCCCAGAGAGGGGATACGCAGTATTTT	CASSLAQRGDTQYF
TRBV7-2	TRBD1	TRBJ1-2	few	TGTGCCAGCAGCCAGCGGACAGGGGACTATGGCTACACCTTC	CASSQRTGDYGYTF
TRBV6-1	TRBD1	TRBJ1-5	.	TGTGCCAGCCATTGGGACAGCTCTAATCAGCCCCAGCATTTT	CASHWDSSNQPQHF
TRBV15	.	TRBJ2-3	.	TGTGCCACCAGCAGAGCAACAGCAGTCAGCACAGATACGCAGTATTTT	CATSRATAVSTDTQYF
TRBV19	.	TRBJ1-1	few	TGTGCCAGTAGCCTCCGGATGAACACTGAAGCTTTCTTT	CASSLRMNTEAFF
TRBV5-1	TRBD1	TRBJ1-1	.	TGCGCCAGCAGCCGGGGACAGGAGAACACTGAAGCTTTCTTT	CASSRGQENTEAFF
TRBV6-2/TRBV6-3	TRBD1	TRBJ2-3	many	TGTGCCAGCAGTTCCCGTTACAGGGGGAGGACAGATACGCAGTATTTT	CASSSRYRGRTDTQYF
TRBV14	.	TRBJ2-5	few	TGTGCCAGCAGCCAAGAGGACACAGTCGTAGAGACCCAGTACTTC	CASSQEDTVVETQYF
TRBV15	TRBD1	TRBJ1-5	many	TGTGCCACCGGAACAGGGGACTCCAATCAGCCCCAGCATTTT	CATGTGDSNQPQHF
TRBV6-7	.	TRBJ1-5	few	TGTGCCAGCAGCCTTCAAGATCAGCCCCAGCATTTT	CASSLQDQPQHF
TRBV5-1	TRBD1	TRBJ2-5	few	TGCGCCAGCAGCACCGGACAGGACCAAGAGACCCAGTACTTC	CASSTGQDQETQYF
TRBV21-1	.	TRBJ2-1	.	TGTGCCAGCGTCAACCCCTACAATGAGCAGTTCTTC	CASVNPYNEQFF